The rows below give T cell receptor beta chains drawn from one sample of a study of T cell responses to AZD1222 COVID-19 vaccine. The protocol was immunoSEQ multiplex PCR, while the TCRdb copy is restricted to in-frame clones and leaves out a portion. The table lists roughly 100,000 clones, 88% of them singletons. Material: peripheral blood, obtained on day 0 of AZD1222 vaccination. The receptors come from an adult in good health. CDR3s include the opening cysteine and the closing phenylalanine or tryptophan. A D gene is named only where the DNA matches it firmly. Size values are once, few and many counts, or a class for expanded clones, and some rows have none.

j_gene | abundance | d_gene | v_gene | CDR3nt | CDR3aa
TRBJ1-4 | - | - | TRBV7-2 | TGTGCCAGCAGCTTAGTCGCTGGGTCTAATGAAAAACTGTTTTTT | CASSLVAGSNEKLFF
TRBJ2-2 | - | - | TRBV5-4 | TGTGCCAGCAGCTTGGGGGCAGGGGTTAACACCGGGGAGCTGTTTTTT | CASSLGAGVNTGELFF
TRBJ2-2 | - | TRBD1 | TRBV10-3 | TGTGCCATCAGTGCCTCAGAGGGACAGGGGCGGGCCGGGGAGCTGTTTTTT | CAISASEGQGRAGELFF
TRBJ2-1 | - | - | TRBV5-1 | TGCGCCAGCAGCCCGGAAGGAGGCCCCTACAATGAGCAGTTCTTC | CASSPEGGPYNEQFF
TRBJ1-4 | - | TRBD1 | TRBV5-4 | TGTGCCAGCAGCTTGGGGGGGACAGACCATGAAAAACTGTTTTTT | CASSLGGTDHEKLFF
TRBJ2-2 | - | - | TRBV30 | TGTGCCTGGAGTGTAGGAGGGACCGGGGAGCTGTTTTTT | CAWSVGGTGELFF
TRBJ2-2 | - | - | TRBV29-1 | TGCAGCGCTGGGACTGCCGGCGGGAACACCGGGGAGCTGTTTTTT | CSAGTAGGNTGELFF
TRBJ1-6 | - | - | TRBV11-2 | TGTGCCAGCAGCTTCACAGGCGACTATAATTCACCCCTCCACTTT | CASSFTGDYNSPLHF
TRBJ1-4 | - | TRBD1 | TRBV6-1 | TGTGCCAGCAGTGACAGTCCCGGGACAGGGGAAAAACTGTTTTTT | CASSDSPGTGEKLFF
TRBJ2-3 | - | - | TRBV6-5 | TGTGCCAGCAGTTATGGGAGCCGAGATACGCAGTATTTT | CASSYGSRDTQYF
TRBJ2-7 | - | TRBD2 | TRBV18 | TGTGCCAGCTCGACCGGGGGGGGAGGCGAGCAGTACTTC | CASSTGGGGEQYF
TRBJ1-1 | - | - | TRBV7-9 | TGTGCCAGCAGCTTATGGCCTGTAACGGAGAACACTGAAGCTTTCTTT | CASSLWPVTENTEAFF
TRBJ1-4 | - | TRBD1 | TRBV18 | TGTGCCAGCTCGATACAGGGGGCTGGTGAAAAACTGTTTTTT | CASSIQGAGEKLFF
TRBJ1-1 | - | - | TRBV28 | TGTGCCAGCAGTCAGACTGGTGCTTTCTTT | CASSQTGAFF
TRBJ2-1 | - | - | TRBV18 | TGTGCCAGCTCACCAAGTCCCCCTATTGGCTATGAGCAGTTCTTC | CASSPSPPIGYEQFF
TRBJ2-7 | - | TRBD1 | TRBV5-1 | TGCGCCAGCAGCTTTGGGACAGGTACCGAGCAGTACTTC | CASSFGTGTEQYF
TRBJ1-6 | - | - | TRBV24-1 | TGTGCCACCCAAGCAGGGTATAATTCACCCCTCCACTTT | CATQAGYNSPLHF
TRBJ1-3 | few | - | TRBV7-3 | TGTGCCAGCAGTAACAAAGCTGGAAACACCATATATTTT | CASSNKAGNTIYF
TRBJ2-1 | - | - | TRBV7-9 | TGTGCCAGCAGCAAGGACCGGGTTTGGGTAAACAATGAGCAGTTCTTC | CASSKDRVWVNNEQFF
TRBJ2-7 | once | - | TRBV4-2 | TGTGCCAGCAGCCAAGGGACCTTCGCCTACGAGCAGTACTTC | CASSQGTFAYEQYF
TRBJ2-7 | - | - | TRBV11-3 | TGTGCCAGCAGCCGTAGCGGTAGCTCCTACGAGCAGTACTTC | CASSRSGSSYEQYF
TRBJ1-2 | - | - | TRBV3-1/TRBV3-2 | TGTGCCAGCAGCCCGTTACAGGAGACCTATGGCTACACCTTC | CASSPLQETYGYTF
TRBJ2-7 | - | TRBD1 | TRBV11-3 | TGTGCCAGCAGCTTAGGGGACAGCTCCTACGAGCAGTACTTC | CASSLGDSSYEQYF
TRBJ2-7 | - | - | TRBV18 | TGTGCCAGCTCACCTCCGGGTTCCTACGAGCAGTACTTC | CASSPPGSYEQYF
TRBJ2-1 | - | - | TRBV11-2 | TGTGCCAGCAGTCTAGGGTTCTACAATGAGCAGTTCTTC | CASSLGFYNEQFF
TRBJ2-3 | - | - | TRBV5-1 | TGCGCCAGCAGCTTAGCGGGTGGGGCAGATACGCAGTATTTT | CASSLAGGADTQYF
TRBJ2-7 | - | - | TRBV14 | TGTGCCAGCAGCCACCTGACTAGTTCCTACGAGCAGTACTTC | CASSHLTSSYEQYF
TRBJ1-6 | once | - | TRBV3-1/TRBV3-2 | TGTGCCAGCAGCCTCAAGGACCGTCGGAATTCACCCCTCCACTTT | CASSLKDRRNSPLHF
TRBJ1-1 | - | - | TRBV15 | TGTGCCACCAGCAGGGTTAGGGGGGCGTCCCGTAACACTGAAGCTTTCTTT | CATSRVRGASRNTEAFF
TRBJ2-5 | - | TRBD2 | TRBV27 | TGTGCCAGCAGTTTATTCTCTAGCGGGAGATGGCAGGAGACCCAGTACTTC | CASSLFSSGRWQETQYF
TRBJ2-2 | - | TRBD1 | TRBV9 | TGTGCCAGCAGCGTAGGACCAGGGGGCGCGAACACCGGGGAGCTGTTTTTT | CASSVGPGGANTGELFF
TRBJ2-5 | - | - | TRBV28 | TGTGCCAGCAGTTCCTGGGGAGAGACCCAGTACTTC | CASSSWGETQYF
TRBJ2-3 | once | - | TRBV28 | TGTGCCAGCAGTTTACAGGCGCGGGTTACCCGAGACACAGATACGCAGTATTTT | CASSLQARVTRDTDTQYF
TRBJ2-6 | - | - | TRBV28 | TGTGCCAGCAGACGACGGCTCGGGGCCAACGTCCTGACTTTC | CASRRRLGANVLTF
TRBJ1-6 | - | - | TRBV18 | TGTGCCAGCTCACAAGAATCAAAGAGTAATTCACCCCTCCACTTT | CASSQESKSNSPLHF
TRBJ2-5 | - | TRBD2 | TRBV28 | TGTGCCAGCAGCCCCCTTGCCGGGACTAGCGGGAAGGTGGACCAAGAGACCCAGTACTTC | CASSPLAGTSGKVDQETQYF
TRBJ1-1 | - | - | TRBV19 | TGTGCCAGTAGTACGGGGGCAGGGGTCAGCACTGAAGCTTTCTTT | CASSTGAGVSTEAFF
TRBJ1-5 | - | - | TRBV19 | TGTGCCAGTAGTATAATCCCTGATAGCAATCAGCCCCAGCATTTT | CASSIIPDSNQPQHF
TRBJ1-2 | - | - | TRBV5-1 | TGCGCCAGCAGCTTGGCCTTGGGGTACGACTATGGCTACACCTTC | CASSLALGYDYGYTF
TRBJ2-5 | - | TRBD2 | TRBV15 | TGTGCCACCAGCAGGACTAGCGGGAGCGCGAGGGAGACCCAGTACTTC | CATSRTSGSARETQYF
TRBJ2-3 | once | TRBD1 | TRBV5-5 | TGTGCCAGCAGCTTGCGGGACAGTAGCACAGATACGCAGTATTTT | CASSLRDSSTDTQYF
TRBJ2-7 | - | - | TRBV28 | TGTGCCAGCAGTTTAGGCAGGGACCACGAGCAGTACTTC | CASSLGRDHEQYF
TRBJ1-5 | - | - | TRBV18 | TGTGCCAGCTCACAACAGGGAGGCAATCAGCCCCAGCATTTT | CASSQQGGNQPQHF
TRBJ1-1 | few | - | TRBV6-1 | TGTGCCAGCAGTGAACGGGGAAAAATCACTGAAGCTTTCTTT | CASSERGKITEAFF
TRBJ2-5 | - | TRBD1 | TRBV18 | TGTGCCAGCTCACCCGCCGGGACAGCTGAAGAGACCCAGTACTTC | CASSPAGTAEETQYF
TRBJ1-5 | - | TRBD1 | TRBV18 | TGTGCCAGCTCCCCAGACAGGGGACGCGAGCCCCAGCATTTT | CASSPDRGREPQHF
TRBJ1-4 | - | TRBD1 | TRBV5-5 | TGTGCCAGCAGCTTGGGGCACAGGGGAACGGAAAAACTGTTTTTT | CASSLGHRGTEKLFF
TRBJ2-5 | - | - | TRBV28 | TGTGCCAGCAGTTTTTCGATCGAGACCCAGTACTTC | CASSFSIETQYF
TRBJ2-7 | - | TRBD2 | TRBV10-2 | TGCGCCAGCAGTTCCGGGACTAGCGGGAGTGGGTACGAGCAGTACTTC | CASSSGTSGSGYEQYF
TRBJ1-5 | - | - | TRBV19 | TGTGCCAGTAGTCCCCAGGTCGGGGGGATACATCAGCCCCAGCATTTT | CASSPQVGGIHQPQHF
TRBJ2-1 | - | TRBD2 | TRBV6-1 | TGTGCCAGCAGTGACCTAGCGGGAGCGCGAAATGAGCAGTTCTTC | CASSDLAGARNEQFF
TRBJ2-2 | - | - | TRBV18 | TGTGCCAGCCCAAATAAGCCTGGCAGCTTGAACACCGGGGAGCTGTTTTTT | CASPNKPGSLNTGELFF
TRBJ2-5 | - | - | TRBV11-2 | TGTGCCAGCAGTCAGCAGGGGGAGACCCAGTACTTC | CASSQQGETQYF
TRBJ2-7 | once | TRBD1 | TRBV19 | TGTGCCAGTAGTCCGACACCGGGACAGGGCTACGAGCAGTACTTC | CASSPTPGQGYEQYF